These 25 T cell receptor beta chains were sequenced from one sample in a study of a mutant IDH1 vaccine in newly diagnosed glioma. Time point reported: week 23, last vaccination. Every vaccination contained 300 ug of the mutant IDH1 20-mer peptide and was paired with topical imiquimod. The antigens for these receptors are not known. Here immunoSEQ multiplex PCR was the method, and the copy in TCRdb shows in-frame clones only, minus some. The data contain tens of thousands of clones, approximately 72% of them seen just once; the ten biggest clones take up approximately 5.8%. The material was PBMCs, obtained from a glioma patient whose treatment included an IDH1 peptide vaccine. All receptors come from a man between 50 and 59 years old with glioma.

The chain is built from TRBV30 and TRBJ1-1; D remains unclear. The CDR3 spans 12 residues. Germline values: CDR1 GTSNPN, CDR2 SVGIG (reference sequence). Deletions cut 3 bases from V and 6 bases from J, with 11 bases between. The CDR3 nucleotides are TGTGCCTGGAGCGTCTATGGGGCTGAAGCTTTCTTT. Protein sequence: CAWSVYGAEAFF. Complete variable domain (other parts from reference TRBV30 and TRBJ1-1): SQTIHQWPATLVQPVGSPLSLECTVEGTSNPNLYWYRQAAGRGLQLLFYSVGIGQISSEVPQNLSASRPQDRQFILSSKKLLLSDSGFYLCAWSVYGAEAFFGQGTRLTVV.

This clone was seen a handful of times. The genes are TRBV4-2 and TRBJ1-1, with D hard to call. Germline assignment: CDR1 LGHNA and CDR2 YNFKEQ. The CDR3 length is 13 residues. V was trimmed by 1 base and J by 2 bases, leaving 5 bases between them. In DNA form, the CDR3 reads TGTGCCAGCAGCCAAGGCGCCAACACTGAAGCTTTCTTT. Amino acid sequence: CASSQGANTEAFF.

CDR3 residues: CAWSWDFYNEQFF. CDR3 nucleotides: TGTGCCTGGAGTTGGGACTTCTACAATGAGCAGTTCTTC. The chain combines TRBV30 with TRBJ2-1; tentatively, D is TRBD2 (6 bases). Germline V gene data show CDR1 as GTSNPN and CDR2 as SVGIG (reference sequence). The CDR3 runs to 13 residues. V dropped 2 bases and J dropped 3 bases, with 8 bases sitting between them. The full variable domain, completed using reference TRBV30 and TRBJ2-1, is SQTIHQWPATLVQPVGSPLSLECTVEGTSNPNLYWYRQAAGRGLQLLFYSVGIGQISSEVPQNLSASRPQDRQFILSSKKLLLSDSGFYLCAWSWDFYNEQFFGPGTRLTVL.

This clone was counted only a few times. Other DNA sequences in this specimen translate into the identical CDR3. In DNA form, the CDR3 reads TGTGCCAGCAGCGAGGGGACAGGGCACTATGGCTACACCTTC. It encodes CASSEGTGHYGYTF. V gene TRBV9 combines with J gene TRBJ1-2, with TRBD1 matching 9 bases. J lost 3 bases, V lost 3 bases, and 3 bases had no gene match. This CDR3 region has 14 residues. Germline CDR1 is SGDLS and CDR2 is YYNGEE.

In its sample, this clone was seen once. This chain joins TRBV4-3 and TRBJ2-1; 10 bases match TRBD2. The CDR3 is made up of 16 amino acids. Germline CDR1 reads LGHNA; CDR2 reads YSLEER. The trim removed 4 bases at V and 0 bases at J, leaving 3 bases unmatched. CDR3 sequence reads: CASSPIAGGSYNEQFF. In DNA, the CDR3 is TGCGCCAGCAGCCCTATAGCGGGGGGCTCCTACAATGAGCAGTTCTTC.

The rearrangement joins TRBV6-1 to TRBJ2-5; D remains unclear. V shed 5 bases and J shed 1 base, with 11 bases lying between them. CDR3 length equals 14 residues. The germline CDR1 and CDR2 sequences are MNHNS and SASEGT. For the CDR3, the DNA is TGTGCCAGCAGTCTACAGAGCGCCCAAGAGACCCAGTACTTC. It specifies CASSLQSAQETQYF.

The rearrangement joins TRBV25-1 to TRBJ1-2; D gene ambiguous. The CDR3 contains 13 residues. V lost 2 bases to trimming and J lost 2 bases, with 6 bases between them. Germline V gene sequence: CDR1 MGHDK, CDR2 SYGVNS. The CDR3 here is CASSEGVNYGYTF. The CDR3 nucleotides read TGTGCCAGCAGTGAAGGGGTAAACTATGGCTACACCTTC.

CDR3 DNA sequence: TGCGCCAGCAGCCAAGGTATAGGGGGGTCCCTCTCTGGAAACACCATATATTTT. Translating gives CASSQGIGGSLSGNTIYF. The V call is TRBV4-1, the J call TRBJ1-3; D is perhaps TRBD1 (6 bases). The CDR3 spans 18 residues. Germline CDR1 MGHRA, CDR2 YSYEKL. The V and J ends lost 1 base and 0 bases respectively, with 16 bases between them.

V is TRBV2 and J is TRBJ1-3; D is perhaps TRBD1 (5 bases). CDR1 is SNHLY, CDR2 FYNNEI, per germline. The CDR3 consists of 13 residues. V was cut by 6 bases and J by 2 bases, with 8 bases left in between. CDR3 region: CASSSGPGNTIYF. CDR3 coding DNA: TGTGCCAGCAGCTCAGGGCCTGGAAACACCATATATTTT.

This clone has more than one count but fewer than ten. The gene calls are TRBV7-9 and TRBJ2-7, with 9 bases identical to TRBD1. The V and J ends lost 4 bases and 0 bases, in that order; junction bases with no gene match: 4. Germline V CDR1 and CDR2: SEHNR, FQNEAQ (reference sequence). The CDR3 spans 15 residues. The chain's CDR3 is CASSSTGGPSYEQYF. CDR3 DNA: TGTGCCAGCAGCTCTACAGGGGGCCCCTCCTACGAGCAGTACTTC.

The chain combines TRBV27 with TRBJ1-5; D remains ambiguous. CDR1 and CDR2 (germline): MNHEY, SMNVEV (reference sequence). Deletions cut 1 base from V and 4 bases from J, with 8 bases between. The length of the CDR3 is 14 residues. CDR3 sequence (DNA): TGTGCCAGCAGTTTATTGGGCAGTAATCAGCCCCAGCATTTT. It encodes CASSLLGSNQPQHF.

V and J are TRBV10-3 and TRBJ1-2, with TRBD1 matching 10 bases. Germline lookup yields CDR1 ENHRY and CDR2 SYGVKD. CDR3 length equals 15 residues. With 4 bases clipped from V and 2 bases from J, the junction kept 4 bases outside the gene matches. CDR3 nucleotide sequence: TGTGCCATCAGTGCGCCGGGACAGGGGAACTATGGCTACACCTTC. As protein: CAISAPGQGNYGYTF.

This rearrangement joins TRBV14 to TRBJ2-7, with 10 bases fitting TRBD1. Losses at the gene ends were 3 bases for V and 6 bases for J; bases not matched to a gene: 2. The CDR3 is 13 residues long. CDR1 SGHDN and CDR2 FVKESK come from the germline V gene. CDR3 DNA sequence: TGTGCCAGCAGCCAGACAGGGGGCGGCGAGCAGTACTTC. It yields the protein CASSQTGGGEQYF.

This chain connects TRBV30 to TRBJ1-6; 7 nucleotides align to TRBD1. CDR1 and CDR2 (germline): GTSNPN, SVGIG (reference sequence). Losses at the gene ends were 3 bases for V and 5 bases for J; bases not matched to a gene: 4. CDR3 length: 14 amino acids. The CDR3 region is CAWRGDRNNSPLHF. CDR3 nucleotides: TGTGCCTGGAGGGGGGACAGAAATAATTCACCCCTCCACTTT.

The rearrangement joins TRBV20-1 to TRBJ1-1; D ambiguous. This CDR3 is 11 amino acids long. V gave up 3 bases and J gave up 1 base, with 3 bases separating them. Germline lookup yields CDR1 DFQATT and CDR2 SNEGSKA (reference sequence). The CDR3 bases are TGCAGTGCTAGGAGGAACACTGAAGCTTTCTTT. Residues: CSARRNTEAFF.

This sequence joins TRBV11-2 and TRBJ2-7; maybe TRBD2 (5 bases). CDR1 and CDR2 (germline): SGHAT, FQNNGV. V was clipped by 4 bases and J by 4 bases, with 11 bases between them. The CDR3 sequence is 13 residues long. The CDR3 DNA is TGTGCCAGCAGCTCTCTCCGCGGGTACGAGCAGTACTTC. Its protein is CASSSLRGYEQYF. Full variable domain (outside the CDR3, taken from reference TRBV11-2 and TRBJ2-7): EAGVAQSPRYKIIEKRQSVAFWCNPISGHATLYWYQQILGQGPKLLIQFQNNGVVDDSQLPKDRFSAERLKGVDSTLKIQPAKLEDSAVYLCASSSLRGYEQYFGPGTRLTVT.

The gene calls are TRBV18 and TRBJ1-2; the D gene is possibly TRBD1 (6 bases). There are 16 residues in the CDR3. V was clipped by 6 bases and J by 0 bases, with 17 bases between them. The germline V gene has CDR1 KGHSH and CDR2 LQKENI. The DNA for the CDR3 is TGTGCCAGCTCGCAGGGACAAACTACCGCTAACTATGGCTACACCTTC. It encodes CASSQGQTTANYGYTF.

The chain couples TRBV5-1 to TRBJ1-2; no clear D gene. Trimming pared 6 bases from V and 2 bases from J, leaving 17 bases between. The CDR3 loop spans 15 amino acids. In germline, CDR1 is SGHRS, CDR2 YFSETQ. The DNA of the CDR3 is TGCGCCAGCAAGCTTAATTCGAGACAAAACTATGGCTACACCTTC. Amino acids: CASKLNSRQNYGYTF.

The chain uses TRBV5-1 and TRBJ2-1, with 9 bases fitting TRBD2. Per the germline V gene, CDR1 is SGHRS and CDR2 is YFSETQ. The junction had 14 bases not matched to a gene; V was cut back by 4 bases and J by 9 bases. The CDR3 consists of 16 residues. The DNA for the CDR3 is TGCGCCAGCAGCCTGGAGGGGGCGGGGGGGCCTGGTGAGCAGTTCTTC. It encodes CASSLEGAGGPGEQFF.

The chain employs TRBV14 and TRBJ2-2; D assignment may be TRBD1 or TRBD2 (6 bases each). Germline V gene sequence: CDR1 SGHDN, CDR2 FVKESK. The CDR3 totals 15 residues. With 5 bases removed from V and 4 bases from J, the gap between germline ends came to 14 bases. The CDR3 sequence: CASSEFSGATGELFF. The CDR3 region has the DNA TGTGCCAGCAGCGAGTTTTCGGGGGCCACCGGGGAGCTGTTTTTT.

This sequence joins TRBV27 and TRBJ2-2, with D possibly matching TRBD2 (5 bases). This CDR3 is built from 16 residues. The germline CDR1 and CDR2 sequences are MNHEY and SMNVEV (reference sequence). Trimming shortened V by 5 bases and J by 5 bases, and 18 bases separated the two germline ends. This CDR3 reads CASSESAYRGTGELFF. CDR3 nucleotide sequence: TGTGCCAGCAGTGAGTCGGCATATCGGGGAACCGGGGAGCTGTTTTTT.

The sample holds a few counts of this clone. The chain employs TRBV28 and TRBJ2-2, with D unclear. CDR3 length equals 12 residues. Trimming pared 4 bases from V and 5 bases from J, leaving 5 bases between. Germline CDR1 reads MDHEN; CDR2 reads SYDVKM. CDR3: CASSSLTGELFF. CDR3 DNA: TGTGCCAGCAGTTCCCTAACCGGGGAGCTGTTTTTT. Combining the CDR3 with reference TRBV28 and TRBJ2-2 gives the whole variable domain DVKVTQSSRYLVKRTGEKVFLECVQDMDHENMFWYRQDPGLGLRLIYFSYDVKMKEKGDIPEGYSVSREKKERFSLILESASTNQTSMYLCASSSLTGELFFGEGSRLTVL.

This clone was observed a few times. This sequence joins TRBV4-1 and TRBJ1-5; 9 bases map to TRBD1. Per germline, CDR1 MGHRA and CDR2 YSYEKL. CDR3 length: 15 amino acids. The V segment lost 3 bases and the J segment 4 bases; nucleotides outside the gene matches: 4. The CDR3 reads CASSQSGTGNQPQHF. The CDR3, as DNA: TGCGCCAGCAGCCAGTCCGGGACAGGGAATCAGCCCCAGCATTTT.

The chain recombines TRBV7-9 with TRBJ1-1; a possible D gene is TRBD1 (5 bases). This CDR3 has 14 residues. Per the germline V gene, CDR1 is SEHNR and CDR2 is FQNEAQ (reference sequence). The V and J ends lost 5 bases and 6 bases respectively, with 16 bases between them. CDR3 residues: CASSLGGGAPEAFF. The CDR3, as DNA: TGTGCCAGCAGCCTTGGGGGGGGAGCCCCTGAAGCTTTCTTT.

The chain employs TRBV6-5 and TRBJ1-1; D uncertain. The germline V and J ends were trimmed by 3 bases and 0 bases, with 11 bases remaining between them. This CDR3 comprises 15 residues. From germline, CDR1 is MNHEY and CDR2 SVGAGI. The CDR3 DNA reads TGTGCCAGCAGTTATCGACCAGATCTGAACACTGAAGCTTTCTTT. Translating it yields CASSYRPDLNTEAFF.